The TCR beta chain under discussion was sequenced for a study of OX40 agonist ivuxolimab in advanced cancers. About the investigation overall: Ivuxolimab was an agonistic, fully human IgG2 monoclonal antibody directed against OX40 (CD134), a costimulatory receptor. Intravenous ivuxolimab was administered to patients every 2 weeks at six dose levels: 0.01, 0.1, 0.3, 1.5, 3 and 10 mg/kg. Among the roughly 50 dose-escalation patients, some 20 had hepatocellular carcinoma, roughly 15 melanoma, 9 renal cell carcinoma and 9 head and neck cancer. A male proportion of approximately 83% and a mean age of 60 years, ranging from roughly 23 to 90, were recorded for the dose-escalation cohort. Patients were allowed to have had prior anti-PD-1, anti-PD-L1 or anti-CTLA-4 therapy, and approximately 40% of the dose-escalation patients had been treated with checkpoint inhibitors. Three dose-escalation patients achieved partial responses, one with hepatocellular carcinoma and two with cutaneous melanoma. Peripheral TCRbeta sequencing was intended to test whether TCR sequence diversity was altered and clonal T-cell expansion was caused by ivuxolimab. The monotherapy dose-escalation portion (N of about 47 patients) of the phase I ivuxolimab trial is reported in the paper. Overall results and qualifications from the work: On average, CD8+ T cells showed more expanded clones than CD4+ T cells after ivuxolimab. Partial responders in the 0.1-3.0 mg/kg groups had among the lowest normalized peripheral clonal expansion, especially among CD8+ T cells. Low levels of normalized T-cell clonal expansion were also shown by some nonresponding patients. Which antigens the clonally expanded peripheral T cells were specific for was not determined. At doses of 0.1 to 3.0 mg/kg, clonal expansion of both CD4+ and CD8+ blood T cells was observed from baseline to week 6.

Genomic DNA was extracted from sorted cells for sequencing of the TCRbeta CDR3 region. The immunoSEQ Assay was used to sequence the TCRbeta CDR3 regions. Sourced from immuneACCESS, this table was stored by TCRdb with only in-frame sequences that have V and J called. A share of the clones is absent; for the studies checked, an unresolved V gene accounts for under half, and the remainder has no known explanation. The sample yields approximately 61,000 clones; 70% to 90% were counted once. The top ten hold under 0.4% of the sample. Patients with a history of autoimmune disease or receiving systemic immunosuppression were excluded from the trial. Peripheral blood for TCR sequencing was collected from all dose cohorts at baseline, on cycle 4 day 1, and on cycle 7 day 1. Samples came from an open-label, multicenter, first-in-human phase I dose-escalation trial of ivuxolimab. Adults with locally advanced or metastatic melanoma, renal cell carcinoma, hepatocellular carcinoma or head and neck squamous cell carcinoma were enrolled in the trial. CD4+ and CD8+ T cells were sorted separately from peripheral blood before TCR sequencing.

About this clone: Which antigen it targets is not known. Nothing much larger sits one base from this clone, and base qualities are not available.

The CDR3 numbers 13 residues from cysteine through phenylalanine. Only the CDR3 part of the read is kept: 39 bases, read in frame from the first base. Reading the germline V gene (reference sequence) gives CDR1 GTSNPN and CDR2 SVGIG. V was cut back by 4 bases and J by 2 bases, leaving a gap of 11 bases between them. The receptor was derived from an adult with an advanced solid tumor such as melanoma, head and neck, liver or kidney cancer. This sample comprised CD4+ or CD8+ T cells sorted from blood, obtained in a trial of the OX40 agonist ivuxolimab. The sequence links TRBV30 to TRBJ2-5; no D gene is confidently identified. CDR3 reads: CAWKLGLQETQYF. The sequenced DNA: TGTGCCTGGAAGCTCGGCCTACAAGAGACCCAGTACTTC.